Listed below are T cell receptor beta chains from one sample, sequenced in a study of blood T cell repertoires in COVID-19. Sequencing was performed with immunoSEQ multiplex PCR; in TCRdb, only in-frame clones are kept and a portion is missing. The table shows tens of thousands of clones, with 65% to 85% occurring only once. Sequenced sample: peripheral blood. These receptors were taken from a man aged 50 to 59 with active COVID-19. The CDR3 runs from the conserved cysteine through the conserved F or W. The D gene is left open where the match is weak. Clone size, where shown, is once, few, many, or a class for clones that have expanded.

d_call: TRBD1
clone_size: -
cdr3_length: 16
j_call: TRBJ1-6
v_call: TRBV5-5
cdr3_aa: CASSETGGGYNSPLHF
cdr3_nt: TGTGCCAGCAGCGAAACAGGGGGCGGGTATAATTCACCCCTCCACTTT

d_call: -
clone_size: -
cdr3_length: 13
j_call: TRBJ2-7
v_call: TRBV12-3/TRBV12-4
cdr3_aa: CASSRQVPYEQYF
cdr3_nt: TGTGCCAGCAGTCGACAAGTCCCCTACGAGCAGTACTTC

d_call: -
clone_size: -
cdr3_length: 15
j_call: TRBJ1-1
v_call: TRBV3-1/TRBV3-2
cdr3_aa: CASSPRGGPNTEAFF
cdr3_nt: TGTGCCAGCAGCCCACGCGGGGGGCCGAACACTGAAGCTTTCTTT

d_call: -
clone_size: -
cdr3_length: 13
j_call: TRBJ2-1
v_call: TRBV9
cdr3_aa: CASSVTRQSVQFF
cdr3_nt: TGTGCCAGCAGCGTAACCCGACAGTCCGTACAGTTCTTC

d_call: TRBD1
clone_size: -
cdr3_length: 18
j_call: TRBJ1-5
v_call: TRBV6-4
cdr3_aa: CASSAGTGGFISNQPQHF
cdr3_nt: TGTGCCAGCAGTGCCGGGACAGGGGGCTTCATTAGCAATCAGCCCCAGCATTTT

d_call: -
clone_size: -
cdr3_length: 16
j_call: TRBJ2-5
v_call: TRBV12-5
cdr3_aa: CASGLVLGATTETQYF
cdr3_nt: TGTGCTAGTGGTTTGGTACTGGGGGCTACGACAGAGACCCAGTACTTC

d_call: TRBD1
clone_size: -
cdr3_length: 17
j_call: TRBJ2-6
v_call: TRBV4-2
cdr3_aa: CASSQETGLIGANVLTF
cdr3_nt: TGTGCCAGCAGCCAGGAGACAGGGCTGATTGGGGCCAACGTCCTGACTTTC

d_call: -
clone_size: -
cdr3_length: 15
j_call: TRBJ1-1
v_call: TRBV18
cdr3_aa: CASSTEQGSSAEAFF
cdr3_nt: TGTGCCAGCTCAACTGAACAGGGCTCAAGCGCTGAAGCTTTCTTT

d_call: TRBD1
clone_size: -
cdr3_length: 15
j_call: TRBJ2-7
v_call: TRBV6-5
cdr3_aa: CASSYPRTGGYEQYF
cdr3_nt: TGTGCCAGCAGTTACCCAAGGACAGGGGGCTACGAGCAGTACTTC

d_call: TRBD2
clone_size: -
cdr3_length: 18
j_call: TRBJ2-1
v_call: TRBV5-1
cdr3_aa: CASSLVALAGTSYNEQFF
cdr3_nt: TGCGCCAGCAGCTTGGTAGCTCTAGCGGGGACCTCCTACAATGAGCAGTTCTTC

d_call: TRBD1
clone_size: -
cdr3_length: 13
j_call: TRBJ2-7
v_call: TRBV6-5
cdr3_aa: CASSLGQPREQYF
cdr3_nt: TGTGCCAGCAGCTTGGGACAGCCTCGGGAGCAGTACTTC

d_call: -
clone_size: -
cdr3_length: 15
j_call: TRBJ2-3
v_call: TRBV7-2
cdr3_aa: CASSLRAGSTDTQYF
cdr3_nt: TGTGCCAGCAGCTTACGTGCGGGGAGCACAGATACGCAGTATTTT

d_call: TRBD1
clone_size: -
cdr3_length: 12
j_call: TRBJ2-5
v_call: TRBV6-5
cdr3_aa: CASGDRQETQYF
cdr3_nt: TGTGCCAGCGGGGACAGGCAAGAGACCCAGTACTTC

d_call: -
clone_size: -
cdr3_length: 15
j_call: TRBJ1-6
v_call: TRBV14
cdr3_aa: CASSQDPGYNSPLHF
cdr3_nt: TGTGCCAGCAGCCAAGATCCGGGGTATAATTCACCCCTCCACTTT

d_call: -
clone_size: -
cdr3_length: 14
j_call: TRBJ1-1
v_call: TRBV19
cdr3_aa: CASSMNRLNTEAFF
cdr3_nt: TGTGCCAGTAGTATGAACAGACTGAACACTGAAGCTTTCTTT

d_call: -
clone_size: -
cdr3_length: 13
j_call: TRBJ1-2
v_call: TRBV12-3/TRBV12-4
cdr3_aa: CASKNDAQYGYTF
cdr3_nt: TGTGCCAGCAAAAATGACGCACAGTATGGCTACACCTTC

d_call: -
clone_size: -
cdr3_length: 15
j_call: TRBJ2-6
v_call: TRBV19
cdr3_aa: CASGGLFSGANVLTF
cdr3_nt: TGTGCCAGTGGTGGACTGTTCTCTGGGGCCAACGTCCTGACTTTC

d_call: -
clone_size: -
cdr3_length: 16
j_call: TRBJ1-5
v_call: TRBV6-5
cdr3_aa: CASSYSGALGNQPQHF
cdr3_nt: TGTGCCAGCAGTTACTCGGGGGCCTTGGGCAATCAGCCCCAGCATTTT

d_call: -
clone_size: -
cdr3_length: 17
j_call: TRBJ1-4
v_call: TRBV6-1
cdr3_aa: CASSVGYEIRTSEKLFF
cdr3_nt: TGTGCCAGCAGTGTAGGGTACGAAATTCGGACAAGTGAAAAACTGTTTTTT

d_call: TRBD1
clone_size: -
cdr3_length: 14
j_call: TRBJ1-2
v_call: TRBV7-2
cdr3_aa: CASIPQGANYGYTF
cdr3_nt: TGTGCCAGCATCCCGCAGGGGGCCAACTATGGCTACACCTTC

d_call: TRBD1
clone_size: few
cdr3_length: 12
j_call: TRBJ1-6
v_call: TRBV28
cdr3_aa: CASSVGGSPLHF
cdr3_nt: TGTGCCAGCAGCGTAGGGGGCTCACCCCTCCACTTT

d_call: -
clone_size: -
cdr3_length: 13
j_call: TRBJ1-6
v_call: TRBV28
cdr3_aa: CASRERSHSPLHF
cdr3_nt: TGTGCCAGCAGGGAGCGGTCCCATTCACCCCTCCACTTT

d_call: TRBD2
clone_size: once
cdr3_length: 14
j_call: TRBJ2-1
v_call: TRBV10-3
cdr3_aa: CAISGEGSVMGQFF
cdr3_nt: TGTGCCATCAGTGGGGAGGGGTCGGTAATGGGGCAGTTCTTC

d_call: -
clone_size: -
cdr3_length: 15
j_call: TRBJ1-6
v_call: TRBV3-1/TRBV3-2
cdr3_aa: CASSLTSGANSPLHF
cdr3_nt: TGTGCCAGCAGCCTAACTTCAGGGGCCAATTCACCCCTCCACTTT

d_call: TRBD1
clone_size: -
cdr3_length: 15
j_call: TRBJ1-5
v_call: TRBV3-1/TRBV3-2
cdr3_aa: CASSPGTGGNQPQHF
cdr3_nt: TGTGCCAGCAGCCCCGGGACAGGGGGAAATCAGCCCCAGCATTTT

d_call: -
clone_size: -
cdr3_length: 14
j_call: TRBJ1-5
v_call: TRBV4-1
cdr3_aa: CASSQGAIDQPQHF
cdr3_nt: TGCGCCAGCAGCCAAGGGGCTATTGATCAGCCCCAGCATTTT

d_call: -
clone_size: -
cdr3_length: 13
j_call: TRBJ1-1
v_call: TRBV6-5
cdr3_aa: CASSYQMNTEAFF
cdr3_nt: TGTGCCAGCAGTTACCAAATGAACACTGAAGCTTTCTTT

d_call: TRBD2
clone_size: -
cdr3_length: 13
j_call: TRBJ2-7
v_call: TRBV2
cdr3_aa: CASGGGYSYEQYF
cdr3_nt: TGTGCCAGCGGGGGGGGATACAGCTACGAGCAGTACTTC

d_call: TRBD2
clone_size: -
cdr3_length: 15
j_call: TRBJ2-5
v_call: TRBV18
cdr3_aa: CASSPSAGGRETQYF
cdr3_nt: TGTGCCAGCTCGCCTTCGGCGGGGGGGCGAGAGACCCAGTACTTC

d_call: -
clone_size: -
cdr3_length: 14
j_call: TRBJ2-2
v_call: TRBV4-1
cdr3_aa: CASSQSGNTGELFF
cdr3_nt: TGCGCCAGCAGCCAAAGCGGAAACACCGGGGAGCTGTTTTTT